One and the same sample provided the 4 T cell receptor beta chains below, sequenced in a study of blood T cell repertoires in COVID-19. Sequenced by immunoSEQ multiplex PCR; TCRdb stores in-frame clones only, minus some. The sample yields about 150,000 clones, about 90% seen once. Sequenced material: peripheral blood. The receptors originated from a woman aged 60-75 years with active or convalescent COVID-19.

The rearrangement joins TRBV27 to TRBJ1-1, with D unclear. The CDR3 extends over 15 amino acids. Trimming stripped 7 bases from V and 1 base from J, with 16 bases between. The germline V gene encodes CDR1 MNHEY and CDR2 SMNVEV (reference sequence). CDR3 residues: CASTPIPGTNTEAFF. The DNA of the CDR3 is TGTGCCAGCACACCGATCCCAGGAACGAACACTGAAGCTTTCTTT.

This clone was counted ten times or more. V and J are TRBV30 and TRBJ2-1; 10 bases align to TRBD2. CDR3 length: 14 residues. From germline, CDR1 is GTSNPN and CDR2 SVGIG (reference sequence). V was clipped by 1 base and J by 7 bases; unmatched bases: 4. The CDR3 DNA is TGTGCCTGGAGTGGCGGGACTAGCGAAAATGAGCAGTTCTTC. Its protein is CAWSGGTSENEQFF.

V and J are TRBV5-8 and TRBJ1-5; D is unresolved. The V end lost 0 bases, the J end lost 1 base, and 8 bases lay between the germline ends. This CDR3 is built from 15 residues. Germline values: CDR1 SGHTS, CDR2 YDEGEE. The CDR3 DNA follows: TGTGCCAGCAGCTTGGGGGGAGGGAGCAATCAGCCCCAGCATTTT. Protein product: CASSLGGGSNQPQHF.

The CDR3 sequence: CASSAGRTGQETQYF. CDR3 DNA sequence: TGTGCCAGCAGCGCCGGTCGGACAGGTCAAGAGACCCAGTACTTC. The rearrangement joins TRBV9 to TRBJ2-5, with TRBD1 matching over 7 bases. The CDR3 runs to 15 residues. J gave up 2 bases and V 3 bases, and 7 bases lay outside the gene matches. Germline CDR1 is SGDLS and CDR2 is YYNGEE.